This TCR beta chain originates from a study of T cell changes during pregnancy in multiple sclerosis. The V gene end was trimmed by 6 bases and the J gene end by 11 bases; junction bases not matched to a gene: 4. CDR3 length: 12 amino acids. Germline V gene data show CDR1 as SSHAT and CDR2 as FNYEAQ (reference sequence). Some clones are missing from TCRdb's copy, which holds only in-frame ones; the method was immunoSEQ multiplex PCR. The table has fewer than 30,000 clones, about 92% seen once; the top ten hold 5.7%. This clone was seen once. The specimen comprised CD8+ T cells from peripheral blood mononuclear cells, sampled before pregnancy. This chain joins TRBV7-7 and TRBJ2-2, with 9 bases lining up with TRBD1. The sequence derives from a female donor with multiple sclerosis, enrolled in a pregnancy study. DNA of the CDR3: TGTGCCAGCAGTATAACAGGGGGCGAGCTGTTTTTT. Translated, it gives CASSITGGELFF.